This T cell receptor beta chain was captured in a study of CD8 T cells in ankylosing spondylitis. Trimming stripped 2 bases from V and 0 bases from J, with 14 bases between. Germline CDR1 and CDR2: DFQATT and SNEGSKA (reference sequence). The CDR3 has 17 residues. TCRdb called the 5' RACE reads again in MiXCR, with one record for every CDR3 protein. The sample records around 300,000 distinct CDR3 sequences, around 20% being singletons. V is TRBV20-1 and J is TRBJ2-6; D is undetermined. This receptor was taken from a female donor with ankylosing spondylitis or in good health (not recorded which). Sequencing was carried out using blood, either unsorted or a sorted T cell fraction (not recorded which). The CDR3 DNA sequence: TGCAGTGCTAGATTCAACGTGGGTCTCTCTGGGGCCAACGTCCTGACTTTC. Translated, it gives CSARFNVGLSGANVLTF.